The 22 T cell receptor beta chains given below trace back to one sample, sequenced in a study of T cell repertoires in cytomegalovirus infection. Antigen specificity for these receptors is unknown. MiXCR, run by TCRdb on the reads, gives a single entry per CDR3 protein. In the table there are fewer than 1,000,000 distinct CDR3 sequences, about a third of which are singletons. The starting material was cultured CD8+ T cells from PBMCs, obtained from culture after CMV antigen stimulation. These receptors came from a human donor in good health (CMV status not recorded). Some clones in this sample may be carry-over from other donors' samples.

V gene TRBV18 combines with J gene TRBJ2-3, with 10 bases lining up with TRBD2. Per the germline V gene, CDR1 is KGHSH and CDR2 is LQKENI. V was pared by 3 bases and J by 3 bases, with 3 bases of the junction left unmatched. The length of the CDR3 is 15 residues. The CDR3 protein is CASSPTSGFTDTQYF. CDR3 nucleotide sequence: TGTGCCAGCTCACCGACTAGCGGGTTTACAGATACGCAGTATTTT.

This clonotype turned up a few times. The chain employs TRBV7-6 and TRBJ2-7; 9 bases align to TRBD1. CDR3 size: 15 residues. CDR1 SGHVS and CDR2 FNYEAQ come from the germline V gene. Trimming at V came to 4 bases and at J to 3 bases, leaving 7 bases not matched to a gene. The CDR3 DNA reads as TGTGCCAGCAGCTCCTCCGGGACAGGGCTCTACGAGCAGTACTTC. Protein sequence: CASSSSGTGLYEQYF.

This clonotype was found a few times. V gene TRBV29-1 combines with J gene TRBJ2-5, with TRBD2 matching 7 bases. This CDR3 has 12 amino acids. V lost 5 bases, J lost 5 bases, and 5 bases stayed unmatched. Germline assignment: CDR1 SQVTM and CDR2 ANQGSEA. The chain's CDR3 is CSVPSGEETQYF. The CDR3 DNA is TGCAGCGTTCCAAGCGGGGAGGAGACCCAGTACTTC.

This clonotype has ten or more counts. The CDR3 DNA reads TGTGCCAGCAGCTTAGTGCACAGGCAAACTGAAGCTTTCTTT. Encoded protein: CASSLVHRQTEAFF. The chain combines TRBV7-2 with TRBJ1-1, with D possibly being TRBD1 (5 bases). This CDR3 contains 14 residues. V lost 1 base and J lost 5, with 11 bases in between. Germline loops: CDR1 SGHTA, CDR2 FQGNSA.

The chain employs TRBV12-3 or TRBV12-4 and TRBJ1-5; 12 bases line up with TRBD1. The CDR3 is 17 amino acids. V lost 5 bases and J lost 3; bases outside the gene matches: 8. The CDR3 spells CASSTPGQGALNQPQHF. The CDR3 nucleotides read TGTGCCAGCAGTACTCCGGGACAGGGGGCCCTCAATCAGCCCCAGCATTTT.

The chain uses TRBV7-8 and TRBJ2-3; D call uncertain. V was cut by 6 bases and J by 4 bases, with 11 bases left in between. Germline values: CDR1 SGHVS, CDR2 FQNEAQ. The CDR3 runs 13 residues. DNA for the CDR3: TGTGCCAGCAGTCCACCGCACCCAGATACGCAGTATTTT. It encodes CASSPPHPDTQYF.

This clonotype was detected a few times. The chain uses TRBV7-9 and TRBJ2-3; 12 nucleotides match TRBD2. There are 18 residues in the CDR3. The V segment lost 5 bases and the J segment 0 bases; nucleotides outside the gene matches: 9. Per germline, CDR1 SEHNR and CDR2 FQNEAQ (reference sequence). The CDR3 nucleotides are TGTGCCAGCAGCCCACGACTGCTAGCGGGGGGGAGCACAGATACGCAGTATTTT. Its protein is CASSPRLLAGGSTDTQYF.

The sample holds a few counts of this clonotype. The rearrangement links TRBV12-3 or TRBV12-4 to TRBJ1-2, with 7 bases fitting TRBD1. The length of the CDR3 is 16 residues. Germline trimming cut 3 bases from V and 2 bases from J; bases unmatched to any gene: 9. The CDR3 sequence is CASSFVVAGGNYGYTF. CDR3 in DNA: TGTGCCAGCAGTTTCGTGGTGGCAGGGGGAAACTATGGCTACACCTTC.

This chain links TRBV19 with TRBJ1-6; D is ambiguous. The CDR3 sequence is 13 residues long. Germline-derived CDR1 and CDR2 are LNHDA and SQIVND (reference sequence). Trimming stripped 3 bases from V and 5 bases from J, with 5 bases between. The CDR3 is CASSMPDNSPLHF. DNA for the CDR3: TGTGCCAGTAGTATGCCGGATAATTCACCCCTCCACTTT.

This clonotype was observed many times. The chain joins TRBV7-6 to TRBJ2-3; no clear D gene. CDR1 SGHVS and CDR2 FNYEAQ come from the germline V gene. Trimming removed 5 bases at V and 4 bases at J, with 13 bases between. This CDR3 has 14 residues. CDR3 region: CASSRVPGADTQYF. In nucleotides, the CDR3 is TGTGCCAGCAGCCGCGTACCTGGGGCAGATACGCAGTATTTT.

The V gene is TRBV6-2 or TRBV6-3, the J gene TRBJ1-5, with 7 bases aligning to TRBD1. The CDR3 spans 14 residues. The J segment lost 6 bases and the V segment lost 4 bases, leaving 6 bases of the junction unmatched. The germline V gene encodes CDR1 MNHEY and CDR2 SVGEGT. Here the CDR3 reads CASSSRQGAQPQHF. The CDR3 DNA sequence: TGTGCCAGCAGTTCCCGACAGGGCGCTCAGCCCCAGCATTTT.

This clonotype was counted a single time. This chain joins TRBV14 and TRBJ2-5; D uncertain. Looked up from germline, CDR1 is SGHDN and CDR2 is FVKESK. This CDR3 region has 15 residues. Trimming removed 0 bases from V and 5 bases from J, with 13 bases in between. DNA for the CDR3: TGTGCCAGCAGCCAAGATCTAGGGCCCTTGGAGACCCAGTACTTC. It translates to CASSQDLGPLETQYF.

This clonotype was detected a few times. The chain is built from TRBV15 and TRBJ1-2; 9 bases line up with TRBD1. The junction had 16 bases not matched to a gene; V was cut back by 1 base and J by 4 bases. This CDR3 comprises 19 residues. Per the germline V gene, CDR1 is LNHNV and CDR2 is YYDKDF (reference sequence). The CDR3 loop reads CATSRGRWDRVASGYGYTF. In DNA, the CDR3 is TGTGCCACCAGCAGAGGACGCTGGGACAGGGTTGCAAGCGGCTATGGCTACACCTTC. Full variable domain (rest looked up from reference TRBV15 and TRBJ1-2): DAMVIQNPRYQVTQFGKPVTLSCSQTLNHNVMYWYQQKSSQAPKLLFHYYDKDFNNEADTPDNFQSRRPNTSFCFLDIRSPGLGDTAMYLCATSRGRWDRVASGYGYTFGSGTRLTVV.

This clonotype came up a few times. This chain links TRBV7-9 with TRBJ1-5; D not resolved. V was clipped by 5 bases and J by 5 bases, with 19 bases between them. CDR3 size: 16 residues. Germline V CDR1 and CDR2: SEHNR, FQNEAQ (reference sequence). CDR3 DNA: TGTGCCAGCAGCCCGCCGGGATCTGAGTCAGATCAGCCCCAGCATTTT. It translates to CASSPPGSESDQPQHF.

In its sample, this clonotype was seen a few times. The J gene is TRBJ1-6, the V gene TRBV7-6; TRBD1 matches 8 bases. From germline, CDR1 is SGHVS and CDR2 FNYEAQ. This CDR3 comprises 11 residues. V was pared by 10 bases and J by 10 bases, with 3 bases of the junction left unmatched. CDR3 in amino acids: CAIGQGSPLHF. For the CDR3, the DNA is TGTGCCATCGGACAGGGCTCACCCCTCCACTTT.

The rearrangement uses TRBV7-9 and TRBJ2-5; D might be TRBD2 (7 bases). Germline-derived CDR1 and CDR2 are SEHNR and FQNEAQ (reference sequence). The CDR3 covers 14 residues. The V gene lost 5 bases and the J gene lost 5 bases, with 15 bases spanning the gap. The CDR3 here is CASSALGGRETQYF. CDR3 in DNA: TGTGCCAGCAGCGCCTTGGGGGGGCGCGAGACCCAGTACTTC. The whole variable domain, remainder taken from reference TRBV7-9 and TRBJ2-5, is DTGVSQNPRHKITKRGQNVTFRCDPISEHNRLYWYRQTLGQGPEFLTYFQNEAQLEKSRLLSDRFSAERPKGSFSTLEIQRTEQGDSAMYLCASSALGGRETQYFGPGTRLLVL.

The chain couples TRBV7-9 to TRBJ2-7; 7 bases fit TRBD1. Germline CDR1 is SEHNR and CDR2 is FQNEAQ (reference sequence). The CDR3 consists of 13 residues. V trimming: 5 bases; J trimming: 1 base; junction bases outside the gene matches: 2. As DNA, the CDR3 is TGTGCCAGCAGCGACAGGGATTCCTACGAGCAGTACGTC. Amino acid sequence: CASSDRDSYEQYV.

The chain is built from TRBV7-8 and TRBJ2-7; TRBD2 might be the D (6 bases). CDR3 length: 16 amino acids. Germline V gives CDR1 SGHVS, CDR2 FQNEAQ. Trimming shortened V by 3 bases and J by 3 bases, and 18 bases separated the two germline ends. The CDR3 DNA is TGTGCCAGCAGCTTGAGGGGCGGGGACTCTCTCTACGAGCAGTACTTC. As protein: CASSLRGGDSLYEQYF.

The chain uses TRBV28 and TRBJ1-5; D unresolved. Trimming shortened V by 1 base and J by 3 bases, and 7 bases separated the two germline ends. The CDR3 totals 14 residues. Germline V gives CDR1 MDHEN, CDR2 SYDVKM. Here the CDR3 reads CASSLLPINQPQHF. DNA for the CDR3: TGTGCCAGCAGTTTATTACCTATCAATCAGCCCCAGCATTTT.

Concerning this clonotype: A clone one base away is much larger, so this may be a read error. CDR3 in DNA: TGTGTCAGCAGCTTACGACTTCCTCCTAGCAATCAGCCCCAGCATTTT. The encoded protein is CVSSLRLPPSNQPQHF. This chain links TRBV7-2 with TRBJ1-5; D not certain. CDR1 is SGHTA and CDR2 is FQGNSA in the germline V gene. This CDR3 region has 16 residues.

The chain combines TRBV7-9 with TRBJ2-1; TRBD1 matches 9 bases. CDR1 is SEHNR, CDR2 FQNEAQ, per germline (reference sequence). The CDR3 consists of 13 residues. Trimming at V came to 6 bases and at J to 5 bases, leaving 2 bases not matched to a gene. The CDR3 spells CASSGQGNNEQFF. The CDR3 bases are TGTGCCAGCAGTGGACAGGGGAACAATGAGCAGTTCTTC.

The V and J genes are TRBV27 and TRBJ2-7; tentatively, D is TRBD2 (5 bases). Germline V CDR1 and CDR2: MNHEY, SMNVEV (reference sequence). The length of the CDR3 is 15 residues. V lost 3 bases, J lost 2 bases, and 14 bases lay in between. The CDR3 sequence: CASSFRGAITYEQYF. The CDR3 DNA is TGTGCCAGCAGTTTCCGGGGAGCTATAACCTACGAGCAGTACTTC.